This TCR beta chain was observed in a study of shared clonotypes between healthy human individuals. Study results and limitations: Of the naive CD4 clonotypes, approximately 5% were shared across a few donors. Few donors restricted represented genetic and exposure-history diversity.

Repertoires were generated with immunoSEQ multiplex PCR, while TCRdb's copy carries only in-frame clones and drops some. The sample has about 2.1 million clones, roughly 93% seen once; the top ten hold around 1.8%. Concerning this clone itself: The antigen remains unidentified.

Terminally differentiated effector memory CD45RA+ cells were excluded from the naive CD8 cells, which were CD45RO-negative and positively selected for CCR7. V lost 3 bases, J lost 1 base, and 9 bases lay in between. The CDR3 sequence is 15 residues long. Germline V gene sequence: CDR1 LNHDA, CDR2 SQIVND (reference sequence). The sample was naive CD8+ T cells from PBMCs. This TCR came from a man between 18 and 29 years old in good health. Some clones in this sample may be carry-over from other donors' samples. The chain links TRBV19 to TRBJ2-2; D is ambiguous. The CDR3 loop reads CASSMSRRNTGELFF. DNA of the CDR3: TGTGCCAGTAGTATGAGTAGGCGGAACACCGGGGAGCTGTTTTTT.